The 25 T cell receptor beta chains presented below share a single source sample, sequenced in a study of blood T cell repertoires in COVID-19. Data came from immunoSEQ multiplex PCR; TCRdb stores just in-frame clones and leaves some out. Among about 54,000 clones listed, roughly 87% were seen once. Sequenced: peripheral blood. All receptors come from a woman aged 55-69 years with acute or convalescent COVID-19.

The chain is built from TRBV24-1 and TRBJ2-4, with D maybe TRBD2 (5 bases). Germline V CDR1 and CDR2: KGHDR, SFDVKD. Trimming took off 1 base at V and 8 bases at J, with 14 bases between the two ends. This CDR3 has 15 residues. The CDR3 is CATSDFGRGGDIQYF. The CDR3 DNA is TGTGCCACCAGTGATTTTGGACGGGGTGGGGACATTCAGTACTTC.

The chain links TRBV29-1 to TRBJ1-2; 10 nucleotides line up with TRBD1. The length of the CDR3 is 13 residues. The germline V gene has CDR1 SQVTM and CDR2 ANQGSEA. With V trimmed by 3 bases and J by 8 bases, 6 bases remained unmatched. The CDR3 DNA reads TGCAGCGTTGAGGGGACAGGGGTAGGAGGCTACACCTTC. Translated, it gives CSVEGTGVGGYTF.

This rearrangement joins TRBV2 to TRBJ2-5; D possibly corresponds to TRBD2 (7 bases). This CDR3 spans 16 amino acids. V was pared by 2 bases and J by 6 bases, with 19 bases between. Per the germline V gene, CDR1 is SNHLY and CDR2 is FYNNEI. The CDR3 reads CASSEISGGAYKTQYF. The DNA of the CDR3 is TGTGCCAGCAGTGAAATTAGTGGGGGGGCCTACAAGACCCAGTACTTC.

The chain has TRBV11-2 and TRBJ1-6, with 10 bases that match TRBD1. Losses at the gene ends were 6 bases for V and 8 bases for J; bases not matched to a gene: 7. This CDR3 contains 15 residues. Per germline, CDR1 SGHAT and CDR2 FQNNGV. The CDR3 nucleotides read TGTGCCAGCAGTCTGTTGGACAGGGGGTATTCACCCCTCCACTTT. This encodes CASSLLDRGYSPLHF.

V and J are TRBV5-5 and TRBJ1-2, with a weak D call TRBD1 (5 bases). The CDR3 runs to 14 residues. Germline CDR1 and CDR2: SGHKS and YYEKEE (reference sequence). Trimming shortened V by 2 bases and J by 4 bases, and 12 bases separated the two germline ends. This CDR3 reads CASSFLDTFYGYTF. The DNA for the CDR3 is TGTGCCAGCAGCTTTCTGGACACCTTCTATGGCTACACCTTC.

This chain joins TRBV5-4 and TRBJ1-2, with 8 bases fitting TRBD1. The CDR3 totals 14 residues. Germline V lookup: CDR1 SGHNT, CDR2 YYREEE (reference sequence). J was trimmed by 3 bases and V by 1 base; bases with no gene match: 2. CDR3 amino acids: CASSLQGADYGYTF. As DNA, the CDR3 is TGTGCCAGCAGCTTGCAGGGGGCCGACTATGGCTACACCTTC.

The gene calls are TRBV30 and TRBJ2-7; maybe TRBD2 (6 bases). Germline values: CDR1 GTSNPN, CDR2 SVGIG (reference sequence). The CDR3 is 11 amino acids. V was shortened by 8 bases and J by 5 bases, with 13 bases between the two germline ends. In DNA form, the CDR3 reads TGTGCCATAGCGGACGGGAACGAGCAGTACTTC. Residues: CAIADGNEQYF.

The V gene is TRBV24-1, the J gene TRBJ2-3, with 7 positions matching TRBD2. CDR1 is KGHDR and CDR2 is SFDVKD in the germline V gene. Trimming removed 6 bases from V and 4 bases from J; junction bases left unmatched: 6. This CDR3 contains 14 residues. CDR3 DNA sequence: TGTGCCACCAGTCCGGGGGGTAATGCAGATACGCAGTATTTT. It specifies CATSPGGNADTQYF.

This chain joins TRBV6-5 and TRBJ1-1; D not resolved. The V gene lost 6 bases and the J gene lost 0 bases, with 11 bases spanning the gap. Germline V gene data show CDR1 as MNHEY and CDR2 as SVGAGI. This CDR3 spans 14 amino acids. CDR3 DNA sequence: TGTGCCAGCAGCCCCCGGGGTTTGAACACTGAAGCTTTCTTT. It specifies CASSPRGLNTEAFF.

As DNA, the CDR3 is TGTGCCAGCAGTCCGACAGATTCCTCTGGAAACACCATATATTTT. It codes for CASSPTDSSGNTIYF. This sequence joins TRBV6-5 and TRBJ1-3; a weak D match, TRBD1 (5 bases). Looked up from germline, CDR1 is MNHEY and CDR2 is SVGAGI. Between the trimmed V and J ends, which lost 5 bases and 0 bases, there was a span of 11 bases. CDR3 size: 15 residues.

The chain joins TRBV4-2 to TRBJ2-5; weak D call: TRBD2 (6 bases). This CDR3 comprises 13 residues. The germline V gene has CDR1 LGHNA and CDR2 YNFKEQ. The V end was cut by 4 bases, the J end by 5 bases, with 11 bases between. CDR3 region: CASSPLAGETQYF. The CDR3 nucleotides read TGTGCCAGCAGCCCACTAGCAGGGGAGACCCAGTACTTC.

This clone was found once. The chain uses TRBV7-3 and TRBJ2-2, with 10 bases fitting TRBD2. Germline V lookup: CDR1 SGHTA, CDR2 FQGTGA. This CDR3 is built from 15 residues. J was trimmed by 4 bases and V by 3 bases; bases with no gene match: 2. CDR3 sequence reads: CASSFGTSATGELFF. CDR3 bases: TGTGCCAGCAGCTTTGGGACTAGCGCCACCGGGGAGCTGTTTTTT.

J is TRBJ2-7 and V is TRBV2, with D perhaps TRBD2 (5 bases). The CDR3 spans 12 residues. The germline V gene encodes CDR1 SNHLY and CDR2 FYNNEI. V lost 8 bases and J lost 5, with 13 bases in between. The CDR3 bases are TGTGCCAGCTCTCCCTGGAGGAACGAGCAGTACTTC. Its protein product is CASSPWRNEQYF.

This chain uses TRBV7-3 with TRBJ1-3; a possible D gene is TRBD1 (5 bases). V gave up 8 bases and J gave up 4 bases, with 18 bases separating them. Germline V gives CDR1 SGHTA, CDR2 FQGTGA. The CDR3 spans 15 residues. For the CDR3, the DNA is TGTGCCAGCTCCCCCACCCGGGGGAAAGGAAACACCATATATTTT. It codes for CASSPTRGKGNTIYF.

This chain joins TRBV11-2 and TRBJ2-6; D is perhaps TRBD1 (6 bases). The V and J ends lost 0 bases and 0 bases respectively, with 9 bases between them. The CDR3 covers 17 residues. Germline CDR1 and CDR2: SGHAT and FQNNGV. CDR3 nucleotide sequence: TGTGCCAGCAGCTTAGAGACAGGTTACTCTGGGGCCAACGTCCTGACTTTC. The encoded protein is CASSLETGYSGANVLTF.

This chain connects TRBV7-9 to TRBJ2-7; TRBD1 aligns across 7 bases. The CDR3 spans 14 residues. In germline, CDR1 is SEHNR, CDR2 FQNEAQ (reference sequence). Losses at the gene ends were 2 bases for V and 3 bases for J; bases not matched to a gene: 4. This CDR3 reads CASSLLGGHYEQYF. Written as DNA, the CDR3 is TGTGCCAGCAGCTTATTAGGGGGCCACTACGAGCAGTACTTC. The full variable domain, its missing parts supplied by reference TRBV7-9 and TRBJ2-7, is DTGVSQNPRHKITKRGQNVTFRCDPISEHNRLYWYRQTLGQGPEFLTYFQNEAQLEKSRLLSDRFSAERPKGSFSTLEIQRTEQGDSAMYLCASSLLGGHYEQYFGPGTRLTVT.

V gene TRBV12-3 or TRBV12-4 combines with J gene TRBJ1-6, with D maybe TRBD1 (5 bases). V was clipped by 6 bases and J by 9 bases, with 12 bases between them. This CDR3 spans 13 amino acids. Written as DNA, the CDR3 is TGTGCCAGCAGGGAGGGGAGTAGTTCACCCCTCCACTTT. Translated: CASREGSSSPLHF.

The rearrangement joins TRBV10-3 to TRBJ2-7; 8 nucleotides match TRBD1. The CDR3 is 14 amino acids. From germline, CDR1 is ENHRY and CDR2 SYGVKD. Trimming cost V 6 bases and J 2 bases; bases outside gene matches: 6. CDR3: CAIRGDRGPYEQYF. CDR3 coding DNA: TGTGCCATCAGGGGCGACAGGGGCCCCTACGAGCAGTACTTC.

The chain carries TRBV9 and TRBJ2-3; TRBD2 might be the D (5 bases). Deletions cut 1 base from V and 0 bases from J, with 12 bases between. This CDR3 is 16 amino acids long. CDR1 SGDLS and CDR2 YYNGEE come from the germline V gene. The CDR3 DNA reads TGTGCCAGCAGCGTACCGCCAGAGGGTAGCACAGATACGCAGTATTTT. Translated: CASSVPPEGSTDTQYF.

The J gene is TRBJ2-3, the V gene TRBV4-2, with 11 bases that match TRBD2. The ends lost 2 bases at V and 12 bases at J; junction bases unmatched: 13. CDR3 size: 16 residues. Per the germline V gene, CDR1 is LGHNA and CDR2 is YNFKEQ. CDR3 loop: CASSQSTSGATFIQYF. The CDR3 DNA follows: TGTGCCAGCAGCCAATCGACTAGCGGGGCTACCTTTATTCAGTATTTT.

This chain joins TRBV5-1 and TRBJ2-5; 8 bases fit TRBD2. Germline V CDR1 and CDR2: SGHRS, YFSETQ. The CDR3 loop spans 15 amino acids. V was clipped by 0 bases and J by 1 base; unmatched bases: 2. The CDR3 spells CASSLESGGQETQYF. The CDR3 nucleotides read TGCGCCAGCAGCTTGGAGAGCGGGGGCCAAGAGACCCAGTACTTC.

This rearrangement joins TRBV6-1 to TRBJ1-1; TRBD1 might be the D (6 bases). This CDR3 has 16 amino acids. V shed 3 bases and J shed 1 base, with 15 bases lying between them. Germline CDR1 is MNHNS and CDR2 is SASEGT. The CDR3 sequence is CASSEDTGWGNTEAFF. CDR3 DNA: TGTGCCAGCAGTGAGGATACAGGGTGGGGGAACACTGAAGCTTTCTTT.

V gene TRBV10-3 combines with J gene TRBJ2-7; a weak D match, TRBD2 (5 bases). The germline V and J ends were trimmed by 2 bases and 2 bases, with 7 bases remaining between them. Germline V gene lookup returns CDR1 ENHRY and CDR2 SYGVKD. The CDR3 consists of 13 residues. CDR3 amino acids: CAISEKRTYEQYF. The DNA for the CDR3 is TGTGCCATCAGTGAGAAGCGGACCTACGAGCAGTACTTC.

The CDR3 nucleotides read TGCGCCAGCAGTCGTCGGACAGGGGATGGCTACACCTTC. Protein: CASSRRTGDGYTF. J is TRBJ1-2 and V is TRBV5-1; TRBD1 agrees at 9 bases. The CDR3 spans 13 residues. The germline CDR1 and CDR2 sequences are SGHRS and YFSETQ. Trimming at V came to 5 bases and at J to 6 bases, leaving 5 bases not matched to a gene. The whole variable domain, filled in from reference TRBV5-1 and TRBJ1-2, reads KAGVTQTPRYLIKTRGQQVTLSCSPISGHRSVSWYQQTPGQGLQFLFEYFSETQRNKGNFPGRFSGRQFSNSRSEMNVSTLELGDSALYLCASSRRTGDGYTFGSGTRLTVV.

This clone was picked up a small number of times. This rearrangement joins TRBV5-1 to TRBJ1-6, with 7 bases lining up with TRBD1. The trim removed 0 bases at V and 4 bases at J, leaving 1 base unmatched. CDR3 length equals 15 residues. Germline V gives CDR1 SGHRS, CDR2 YFSETQ. DNA for the CDR3: TGCGCCAGCAGCTTGGGACAGGGTTATAATTCACCCCTCCACTTT. Protein: CASSLGQGYNSPLHF.